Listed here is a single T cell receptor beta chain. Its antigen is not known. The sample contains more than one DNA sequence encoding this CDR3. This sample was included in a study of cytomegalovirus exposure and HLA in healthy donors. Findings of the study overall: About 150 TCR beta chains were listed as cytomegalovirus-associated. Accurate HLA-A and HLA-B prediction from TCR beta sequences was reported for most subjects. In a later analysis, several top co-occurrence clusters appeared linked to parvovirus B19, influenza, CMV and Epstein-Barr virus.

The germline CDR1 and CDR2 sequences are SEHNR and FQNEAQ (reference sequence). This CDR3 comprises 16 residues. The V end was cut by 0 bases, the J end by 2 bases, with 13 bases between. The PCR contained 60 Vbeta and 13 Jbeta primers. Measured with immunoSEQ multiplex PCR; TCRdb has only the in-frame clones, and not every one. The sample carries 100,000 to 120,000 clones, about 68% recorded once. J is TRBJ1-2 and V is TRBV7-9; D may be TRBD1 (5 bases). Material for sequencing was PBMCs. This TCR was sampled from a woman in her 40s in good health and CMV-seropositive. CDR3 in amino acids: CASSLAGQDENYGYTF. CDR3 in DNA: TGTGCCAGCAGCTTAGCGGGGCAGGATGAGAACTATGGCTACACCTTC.